This entry describes one T cell receptor beta chain. Unmatched junction bases numbered 4, after V lost 4 bases and J lost 0 bases. Germline CDR1 SGHRS, CDR2 YFSETQ. This CDR3 spans 17 amino acids. The data belong to a study of T cells after somatic rescue of genetic block. Measured with immunoSEQ multiplex PCR; TCRdb has only the in-frame clones, and not every one. The sample has roughly 55,000 clones, approximately 96% seen once. Sequenced input: peripheral blood mononuclear cells (PBMCs). The chain joins TRBV5-1 to TRBJ2-1; 13 bases agree with TRBD2. The TCR originated in a child in the first two years of life. The DNA for the CDR3 is TGCGCCAGCAGCGTGGGACTAGCGGGGAACTCCTACAATGAGCAGTTCTTC. It codes for CASSVGLAGNSYNEQFF.